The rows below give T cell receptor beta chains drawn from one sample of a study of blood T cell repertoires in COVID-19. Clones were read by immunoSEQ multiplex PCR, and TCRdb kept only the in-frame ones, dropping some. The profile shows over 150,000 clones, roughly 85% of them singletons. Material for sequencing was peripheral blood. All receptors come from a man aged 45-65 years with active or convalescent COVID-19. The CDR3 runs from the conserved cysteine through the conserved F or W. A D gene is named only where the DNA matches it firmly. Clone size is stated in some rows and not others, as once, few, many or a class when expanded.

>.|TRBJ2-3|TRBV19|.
TGTGCCAGTAGTATAGATCTGGGCAGAGATACGCAGTATTTT
CASSIDLGRDTQYF
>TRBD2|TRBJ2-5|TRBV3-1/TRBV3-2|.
TGTGCCAGCAGCCGAGCTGACGAATGGACTAGCGGGAGGGCCGTAGAGACCCAGTACTTC
CASSRADEWTSGRAVETQYF
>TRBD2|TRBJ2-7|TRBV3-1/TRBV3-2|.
TGTGCCAGCAGCCAAACTAGCGGGAACGAGCAGTACTTC
CASSQTSGNEQYF
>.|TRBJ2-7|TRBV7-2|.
TGTGCCAGCACCTCCTCGTTGACAGGCTCCTACGAGCAGTACTTC
CASTSSLTGSYEQYF
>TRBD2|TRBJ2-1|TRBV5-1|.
TGCGCCAGCAGCTCCGATAAGACTAGCGGGTGGGGCAATGAGCAGTTCTTC
CASSSDKTSGWGNEQFF
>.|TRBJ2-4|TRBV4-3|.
TGCGCCAGCAGCCAAGATGTGGGGGGAAGTGGGGTCCTAGCCAAAAACATTCAGTACTTC
CASSQDVGGSGVLAKNIQYF
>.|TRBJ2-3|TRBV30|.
TGTGCCTGGCAAAACACAGATACGCAGTATTTT
CAWQNTDTQYF
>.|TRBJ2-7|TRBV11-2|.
TGTGCCAGCAGGCGACCAGGGATTGGCGAGCAGTACTTC
CASRRPGIGEQYF
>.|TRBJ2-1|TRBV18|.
TGTGCCAGCTCACCACCGGGGGAGGAGGAGCAGTTCTTC
CASSPPGEEEQFF
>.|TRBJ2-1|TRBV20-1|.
TGCAGTGCTAGTCCCGGGAGTGGCCATGAGCAGTTCTTC
CSASPGSGHEQFF
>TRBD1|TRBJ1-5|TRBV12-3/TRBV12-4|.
TGTGCCAGCACCACGGACAGGGCTCAGCCCCAGCATTTT
CASTTDRAQPQHF
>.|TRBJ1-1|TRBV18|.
TGTGCCAGCTCACCTGCCAGGGCCCGGGGAGGGGGTTGGGGCACTGAAGCTTTCTTT
CASSPARARGGGWGTEAFF
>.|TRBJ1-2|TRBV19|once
TGTGCCAGTAGTGTACAGGGAGGGAATGGCTACACCTTC
CASSVQGGNGYTF